These 14 T cell receptor beta chains originate from one sample sequenced in a study of T cell responses to AZD1222 COVID-19 vaccine. The data were produced by immunoSEQ multiplex PCR, yet TCRdb's version contains in-frame clones alone and is incomplete. Among around 130,000 clones listed, just over 85% were seen once. This material consisted of peripheral blood, taken on day 0 of AZD1222 vaccination. The receptors were sampled from an adult in good health.

The rearrangement joins TRBV10-2 to TRBJ1-5; 9 bases match TRBD1. Germline lookup yields CDR1 WSHSY and CDR2 SAAADI. V gave up 0 bases and J gave up 7 bases; unmatched junction bases: 4. The CDR3 extends over 15 amino acids. The CDR3 region has the DNA TGCGCCAGCAGTGAGTCTGGGACAGGGAAACAGCCCCAGCATTTT. Translated: CASSESGTGKQPQHF.

The V call is TRBV19, the J call TRBJ1-5; D is unresolved. V was shortened by 9 bases and J by 2 bases, with 17 bases between the two germline ends. The CDR3 loop spans 15 amino acids. Germline V lookup: CDR1 LNHDA, CDR2 SQIVND (reference sequence). The CDR3 here is CASSERVTGNQPQHF. In nucleotides, the CDR3 is TGTGCCAGCTCGGAAAGGGTGACGGGCAATCAGCCCCAGCATTTT.

The chain is built from TRBV20-1 and TRBJ2-7; TRBD1 might be the D (5 bases). V was trimmed by 3 bases and J by 4 bases, leaving 13 bases between them. The length of the CDR3 is 13 residues. Germline V gene lookup returns CDR1 DFQATT and CDR2 SNEGSKA (reference sequence). The CDR3 sequence: CSASTTEGYEQYF. The CDR3 nucleotides are TGCAGTGCTAGTACGACAGAAGGTTACGAGCAGTACTTC.

This rearrangement joins TRBV7-3 to TRBJ2-5; 8 bases match TRBD2. CDR1 and CDR2 (germline): SGHTA, FQGTGA. CDR3 length equals 13 residues. Losses at the gene ends were 4 bases for V and 3 bases for J; bases not matched to a gene: 1. The chain's CDR3 is CASSSGGEETQYF. The CDR3 DNA sequence: TGTGCCAGCAGCTCCGGGGGGGAAGAGACCCAGTACTTC. Drawing the rest from reference TRBV7-3 and TRBJ2-5, the complete variable domain is GAGVSQTPSNKVTEKGKYVELRCDPISGHTALYWYRQSLGQGPEFLIYFQGTGAADDSGLPNDRFFAVRPEGSVSTLKIQRTERGDSAVYLCASSSGGEETQYFGPGTRLLVL.

This chain uses TRBV3-1 (or the pseudogene TRBV3-2) with TRBJ2-1; D perhaps matches TRBD2 (6 bases). Germline V gene lookup returns CDR1 LGHDT and CDR2 YNNKEL (reference sequence). V lost 2 bases and J lost 0, with 8 bases in between. CDR3 size: 15 residues. CDR3 region: CASSQLASSYNEQFF. The CDR3 DNA is TGTGCCAGCAGCCAACTAGCGAGCTCCTACAATGAGCAGTTCTTC.

V gene TRBV29-1 combines with J gene TRBJ2-2, with a weak D call TRBD2 (5 bases). V lost 3 bases, J lost 1 base, and 18 bases lay in between. CDR3 length: 17 amino acids. Germline V gives CDR1 SQVTM, CDR2 ANQGSEA. This CDR3 is CSVEAGVEGLNTGELFF. CDR3 DNA: TGCAGCGTTGAGGCCGGGGTTGAGGGCCTGAACACCGGGGAGCTGTTTTTT.

The genes are TRBV9 and TRBJ2-1; D is unclear. This CDR3 has 15 amino acids. Deletions cut 3 bases from V and 4 bases from J, with 14 bases between. Per germline, CDR1 SGDLS and CDR2 YYNGEE. DNA of the CDR3: TGTGCCAGCAGCGCAGCCTGGGGTACGTACAATGAGCAGTTCTTC. Residues: CASSAAWGTYNEQFF.

This clone was counted between two and nine times. V is TRBV9 and J is TRBJ2-7, with TRBD1 identical over 8 bases. Germline trimming cut 4 bases from V and 3 bases from J; bases unmatched to any gene: 6. This CDR3 spans 14 amino acids. CDR1 is SGDLS and CDR2 is YYNGEE in the germline V gene. The CDR3 DNA sequence: TGTGCCAGCAGCTCCGGGACAGGCTTCTACGAGCAGTACTTC. Translated, it gives CASSSGTGFYEQYF.

The chain carries TRBV18 and TRBJ2-4, with D perhaps TRBD1 or TRBD2 (5 bases each). Trimming removed 2 bases at V and 6 bases at J, with 14 bases between. CDR1 is KGHSH and CDR2 is LQKENI in the germline V gene. The CDR3 runs 15 residues. CDR3 sequence: CASSPYTGRVNIQYF. The CDR3 DNA reads as TGTGCCAGCTCACCATACACGGGGCGGGTAAACATTCAGTACTTC. Supplemented by reference TRBV18 and TRBJ2-4, the full variable domain reads NAGVMQNPRHLVRRRGQEARLRCSPMKGHSHVYWYRQLPEEGLKFMVYLQKENIIDESGMPKERFSAEFPKEGPSILRIQQVVRGDSAAYFCASSPYTGRVNIQYFGAGTRLSVL.

V and J are TRBV11-2 and TRBJ2-5; 9 nucleotides line up with TRBD2. Trimming removed 1 base from V and 2 bases from J; junction bases left unmatched: 5. Germline V gives CDR1 SGHAT, CDR2 FQNNGV. The CDR3 spans 16 residues. CDR3 in amino acids: CASSLGSLAGQETQYF. The CDR3 DNA reads TGTGCCAGCAGCTTAGGTTCCCTAGCGGGGCAAGAGACCCAGTACTTC.

The sample holds one count of this clone. CDR3 nucleotides: TGTGCCAGCTCGAGCTCCTATAATTCACCCCTCCACTTT. Its translation is CASSSSYNSPLHF. The chain combines TRBV27 with TRBJ1-6; D call uncertain. Germline lookup yields CDR1 MNHEY and CDR2 SMNVEV (reference sequence). The germline V and J ends were trimmed by 8 bases and 0 bases, with 5 bases remaining between them. The CDR3 runs 13 residues.

The V call is TRBV2, the J call TRBJ2-5, with D tentatively TRBD1 (5 bases). CDR3 length: 16 residues. V lost 7 bases, J lost 0 bases, and 18 bases lay in between. Germline CDR1 reads SNHLY; CDR2 reads FYNNEI. CDR3 DNA sequence: TGTGCCAGCAAGGTCTCCGACAGAACGAACCAAGAGACCCAGTACTTC. Translating it yields CASKVSDRTNQETQYF.

The chain joins TRBV30 to TRBJ1-5; D is unclear. The germline CDR1 and CDR2 sequences are GTSNPN and SVGIG (reference sequence). The V end lost 5 bases, the J end lost 0 bases, and 14 bases lay between the germline ends. The CDR3 has 15 residues. DNA of the CDR3: TGTGCCTGGCGGAGGCGGAATAGTAGCAATCAGCCCCAGCATTTT. It yields the protein CAWRRRNSSNQPQHF. Looking up the rest from reference TRBV30 and TRBJ1-5 gives the full variable domain: SQTIHQWPATLVQPVGSPLSLECTVEGTSNPNLYWYRQAAGRGLQLLFYSVGIGQISSEVPQNLSASRPQDRQFILSSKKLLLSDSGFYLCAWRRRNSSNQPQHFGDGTRLSIL.

This chain connects TRBV7-2 to TRBJ2-1; D uncertain. Per germline, CDR1 SGHTA and CDR2 FQGNSA. The CDR3 consists of 13 residues. V was shortened by 3 bases and J by 4 bases, with 7 bases between the two germline ends. CDR3 coding DNA: TGTGCCAGCAGCTTTGTGGGTTACAATGAGCAGTTCTTC. This sequence encodes CASSFVGYNEQFF.